This entry lists 10 T cell receptor beta chains sequenced from one sample in a study of cytotoxic CD8 clonotypes in ibrutinib-treated CLL. TCRdb's table, derived via immunoSEQ multiplex PCR, lists solely in-frame clones and lacks some. The sample holds about 200,000 clones, 72% seen once. Sequenced material: PBMCs, taken after 24 months of ibrutinib treatment. Receptor source: a human donor with chronic lymphocytic leukemia.

The gene calls are TRBV4-3 and TRBJ1-5; 8 bases match TRBD1. Unmatched junction bases numbered 8, after V lost 4 bases and J lost 3 bases. The CDR3 totals 16 residues. From germline, CDR1 is LGHNA and CDR2 YSLEER. CDR3 in amino acids: CASSPSLTGDNQPQHF. CDR3 coding DNA: TGCGCCAGCAGCCCTTCGTTGACAGGGGACAATCAGCCCCAGCATTTT.

This sequence joins TRBV9 and TRBJ1-3, with 9 bases aligning to TRBD1. The CDR3 has 16 residues. V shed 0 bases, J shed 1 base, and the junction held 2 bases outside the gene matches. Looked up from germline, CDR1 is SGDLS and CDR2 is YYNGEE. CDR3 nucleotide sequence: TGTGCCAGCAGCGTAGAAGACAGGGGGTCTGGAAACACCATATATTTT. Encoded protein: CASSVEDRGSGNTIYF.

V usage is TRBV6-5 and J usage is TRBJ2-7; D gene uncertain. The V and J ends lost 2 bases and 0 bases respectively, with 11 bases between them. There are 15 residues in the CDR3. The germline V gene has CDR1 MNHEY and CDR2 SVGAGI. The CDR3: CASSYLLRSSYEQYF. CDR3 coding DNA: TGTGCCAGCAGTTACCTTCTGAGGAGCTCCTACGAGCAGTACTTC.

The chain recombines TRBV7-6 with TRBJ2-7; 14 bases agree with TRBD2. In germline, CDR1 is SGHVS, CDR2 FNYEAQ. V trimming: 3 bases; J trimming: 6 bases; junction bases outside the gene matches: 13. This CDR3 region has 18 residues. DNA for the CDR3: TGTGCCAGCAGCTTCCGTCCCGGGACTAGCGGGAGTGGTGGCGAGCAGTACTTC. This gives the protein CASSFRPGTSGSGGEQYF.

Only a few counts were recorded for this clone. This chain joins TRBV4-3 and TRBJ1-2; D ambiguous. CDR1 is LGHNA, CDR2 YSLEER, per germline. Trimming stripped 2 bases from V and 1 base from J, with 8 bases between. The CDR3 extends over 14 amino acids. CDR3 coding DNA: TGCGCCAGCAGCCAAACCGACATTAACTATGGCTACACCTTC. This encodes CASSQTDINYGYTF.

The V call is TRBV19, the J call TRBJ1-1; weak D call: TRBD1 (6 bases). CDR3 length: 13 amino acids. Germline V lookup: CDR1 LNHDA, CDR2 SQIVND (reference sequence). Trimming took off 8 bases at V and 3 bases at J, with 13 bases between the two ends. The CDR3: CASRNRVDTEAFF. As DNA, the CDR3 is TGTGCCAGTCGAAACAGGGTCGACACTGAAGCTTTCTTT. The full variable domain, with the rest looked up from reference TRBV19 and TRBJ1-1, is DGGITQSPKYLFRKEGQNVTLSCEQNLNHDAMYWYRQDPGQGLRLIYYSQIVNDFQKGDIAEGYSVSREKKESFPLTVTSAQKNPTAFYLCASRNRVDTEAFFGQGTRLTVV.

This clone came up once. This chain uses TRBV5-6 with TRBJ2-1; D gene unclear. The CDR3 runs 13 residues. The V gene lost 1 base and the J gene lost 2 bases, with 4 bases spanning the gap. Germline V CDR1 and CDR2: SGHDT, YYEEEE. In nucleotides, the CDR3 is TGTGCCAGCAGCTTGTCCCCCTACAATGAGCAGTTCTTC. The encoded protein is CASSLSPYNEQFF.

The chain combines TRBV27 with TRBJ2-5; the match to TRBD1 covers 9 bases. The length of the CDR3 is 15 residues. Germline loops: CDR1 MNHEY, CDR2 SMNVEV (reference sequence). The trim removed 1 base at V and 7 bases at J, leaving 7 bases unmatched. The CDR3 loop reads CASSLWGQGDATQYF. CDR3 nucleotides: TGTGCCAGCAGTTTATGGGGACAGGGCGATGCGACCCAGTACTTC.

This clone was seen once. The rearrangement links TRBV7-9 to TRBJ1-2, with D possibly matching TRBD1 (6 bases). CDR3 length: 13 amino acids. Germline loops: CDR1 SEHNR, CDR2 FQNEAQ (reference sequence). Trimming cost V 6 bases and J 3 bases, with 11 bases left between them. CDR3: CASRYRVDYGYTF. Here the CDR3 DNA reads TGTGCCAGCAGGTACAGGGTTGACTATGGCTACACCTTC.

J is TRBJ1-2 and V is TRBV27, with TRBD1 matching over 12 bases. V lost 1 base to trimming and J lost 7 bases; unmatched junction nucleotides: 4. The CDR3 length is 15 residues. Germline assignment: CDR1 MNHEY and CDR2 SMNVEV (reference sequence). The CDR3 region is CASSLWGQGAVGYTF. In nucleotides, the CDR3 is TGTGCCAGCAGTTTATGGGGACAGGGGGCTGTTGGCTACACCTTC.